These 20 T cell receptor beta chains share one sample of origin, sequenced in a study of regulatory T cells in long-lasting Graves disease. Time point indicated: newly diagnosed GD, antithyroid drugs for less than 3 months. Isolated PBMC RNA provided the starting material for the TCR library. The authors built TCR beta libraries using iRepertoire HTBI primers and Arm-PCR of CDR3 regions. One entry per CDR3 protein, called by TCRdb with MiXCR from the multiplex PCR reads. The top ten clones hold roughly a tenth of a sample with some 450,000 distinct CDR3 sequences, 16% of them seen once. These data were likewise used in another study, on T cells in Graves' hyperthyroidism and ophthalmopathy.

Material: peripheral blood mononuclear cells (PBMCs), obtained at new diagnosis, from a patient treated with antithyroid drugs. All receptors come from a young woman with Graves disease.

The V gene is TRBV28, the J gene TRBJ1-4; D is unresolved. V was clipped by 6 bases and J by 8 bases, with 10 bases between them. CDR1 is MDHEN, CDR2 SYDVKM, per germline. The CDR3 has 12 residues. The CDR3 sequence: CASRLGPEKLFF. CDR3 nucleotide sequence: TGTGCCAGCAGACTCGGGCCAGAAAAACTGTTTTTT. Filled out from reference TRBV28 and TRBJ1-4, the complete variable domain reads DVKVTQSSRYLVKRTGEKVFLECVQDMDHENMFWYRQDPGLGLRLIYFSYDVKMKEKGDIPEGYSVSREKKERFSLILESASTNQTSMYLCASRLGPEKLFFGSGTQLSVL.

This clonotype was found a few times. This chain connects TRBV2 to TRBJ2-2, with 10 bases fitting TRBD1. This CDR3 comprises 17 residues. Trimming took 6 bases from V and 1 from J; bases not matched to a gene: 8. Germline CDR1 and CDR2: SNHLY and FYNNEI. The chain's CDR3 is CASRLMTGGRNTGELFF. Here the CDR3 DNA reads TGTGCCAGCAGGCTTATGACAGGGGGCCGGAACACCGGGGAGCTGTTTTTT.

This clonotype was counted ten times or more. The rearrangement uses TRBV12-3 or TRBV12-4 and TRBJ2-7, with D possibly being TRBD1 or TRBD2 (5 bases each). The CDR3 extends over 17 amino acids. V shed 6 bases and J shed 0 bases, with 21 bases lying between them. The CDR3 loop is CASSVVTGTLASYEQYF. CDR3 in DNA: TGTGCCAGCAGCGTCGTTACCGGGACCCTAGCCTCCTACGAGCAGTACTTC.

The CDR3 spells CASSLESSNEKLFF. CDR3 in DNA: TGCGCCAGCAGCTTGGAATCCTCTAATGAAAAACTGTTTTTT. The V and J genes are TRBV5-1 and TRBJ1-4; D call uncertain. The V and J ends lost 0 bases and 3 bases respectively, with 6 bases between them. The length of the CDR3 is 14 residues. Per germline, CDR1 SGHRS and CDR2 YFSETQ.

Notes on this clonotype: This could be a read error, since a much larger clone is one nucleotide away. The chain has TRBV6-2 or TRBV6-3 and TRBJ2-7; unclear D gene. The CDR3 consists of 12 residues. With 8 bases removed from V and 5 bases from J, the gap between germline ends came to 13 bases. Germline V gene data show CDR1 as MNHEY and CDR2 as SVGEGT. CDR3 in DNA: TGTGCCAGCGGTTTGAAGGGTAACGAGCAGTACTTC. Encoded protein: CASGLKGNEQYF.

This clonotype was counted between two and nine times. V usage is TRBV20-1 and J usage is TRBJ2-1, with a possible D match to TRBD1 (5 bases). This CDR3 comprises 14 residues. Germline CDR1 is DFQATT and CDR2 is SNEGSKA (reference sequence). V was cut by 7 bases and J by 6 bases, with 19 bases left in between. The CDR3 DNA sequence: TGCAGTGTATTACCAGGGTTCGATTTCAATGAGCAGTTCTTC. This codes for CSVLPGFDFNEQFF.

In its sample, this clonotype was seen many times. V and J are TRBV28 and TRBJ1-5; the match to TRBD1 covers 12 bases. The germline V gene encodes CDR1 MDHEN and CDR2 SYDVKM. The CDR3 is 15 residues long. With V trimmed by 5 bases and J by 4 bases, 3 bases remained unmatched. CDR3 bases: TGTGCCAGCAGTGGGACAGGGGGCTTAAATCAGCCCCAGCATTTT. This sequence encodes CASSGTGGLNQPQHF.

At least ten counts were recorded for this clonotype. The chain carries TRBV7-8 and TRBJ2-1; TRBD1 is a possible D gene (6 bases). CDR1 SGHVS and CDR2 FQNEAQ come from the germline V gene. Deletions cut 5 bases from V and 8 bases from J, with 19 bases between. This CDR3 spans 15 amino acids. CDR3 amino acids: CASSPPRGVFDEQFF. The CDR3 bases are TGTGCCAGCAGCCCCCCCAGGGGCGTTTTCGATGAGCAGTTCTTC.

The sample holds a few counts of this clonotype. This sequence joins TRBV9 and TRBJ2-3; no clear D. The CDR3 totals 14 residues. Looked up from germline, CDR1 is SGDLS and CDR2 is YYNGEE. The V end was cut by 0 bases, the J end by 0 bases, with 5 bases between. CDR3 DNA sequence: TGTGCCAGCAGCGTAGCAGACAGCACAGATACGCAGTATTTT. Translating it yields CASSVADSTDTQYF.

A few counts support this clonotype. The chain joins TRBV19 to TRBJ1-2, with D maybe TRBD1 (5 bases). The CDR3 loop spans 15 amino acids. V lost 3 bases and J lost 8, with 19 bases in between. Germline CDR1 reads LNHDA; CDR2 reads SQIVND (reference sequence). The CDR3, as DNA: TGTGCCAGTAGTATTTCCGGGACTGCCATTAACGGCTACACCTTC. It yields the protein CASSISGTAINGYTF.

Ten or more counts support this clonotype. CDR3 region: CASTRTTSGSYEQYF. The CDR3 DNA reads TGTGCCAGCACCCGAACGACTAGCGGGAGCTACGAGCAGTACTTC. This sequence joins TRBV7-2 and TRBJ2-7; 12 bases match TRBD2. This CDR3 has 15 amino acids. Unmatched junction bases numbered 7, after V lost 7 bases and J lost 3 bases. The V gene's germline CDR1 is SGHTA and CDR2 FQGNSA.

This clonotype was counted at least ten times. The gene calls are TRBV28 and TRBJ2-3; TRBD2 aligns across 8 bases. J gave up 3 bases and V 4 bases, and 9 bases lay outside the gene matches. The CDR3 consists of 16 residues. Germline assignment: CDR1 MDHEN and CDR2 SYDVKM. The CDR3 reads CASSYPSGSRTDTQYF. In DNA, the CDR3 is TGTGCCAGCAGTTACCCCAGCGGGAGTAGGACAGATACGCAGTATTTT.

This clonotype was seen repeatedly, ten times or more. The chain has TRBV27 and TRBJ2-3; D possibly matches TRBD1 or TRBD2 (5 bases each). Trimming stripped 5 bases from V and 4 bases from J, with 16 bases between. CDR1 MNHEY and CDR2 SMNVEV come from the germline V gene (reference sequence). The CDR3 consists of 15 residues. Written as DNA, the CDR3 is TGTGCCAGCAGTGGGGGTACTACCTACCCAGATACGCAGTATTTT. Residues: CASSGGTTYPDTQYF.

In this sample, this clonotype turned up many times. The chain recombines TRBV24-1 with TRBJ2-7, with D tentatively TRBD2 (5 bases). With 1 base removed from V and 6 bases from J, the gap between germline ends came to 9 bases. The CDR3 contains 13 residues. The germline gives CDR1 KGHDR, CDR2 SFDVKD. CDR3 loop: CATSDFAGGEQYF. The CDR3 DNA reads TGTGCCACCAGTGATTTCGCAGGAGGCGAGCAGTACTTC.

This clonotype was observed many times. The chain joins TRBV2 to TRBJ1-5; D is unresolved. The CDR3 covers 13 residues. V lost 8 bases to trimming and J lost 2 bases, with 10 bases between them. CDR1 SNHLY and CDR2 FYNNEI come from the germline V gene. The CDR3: CASARDRNQPQHF. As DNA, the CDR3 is TGTGCCAGCGCGAGGGATCGCAATCAGCCCCAGCATTTT. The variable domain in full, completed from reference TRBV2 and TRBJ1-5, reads EPEVTQTPSHQVTQMGQEVILRCVPISNHLYFYWYRQILGQKVEFLVSFYNNEISEKSEIFDDQFSVERPDGSNFTLKIRSTKLEDSAMYFCASARDRNQPQHFGDGTRLSIL.

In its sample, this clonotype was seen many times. The DNA of the CDR3 is TGTGCCAGCAGTAAGCGACCGTATGAAGCTTTCTTT. Translated, it gives CASSKRPYEAFF. This chain connects TRBV28 to TRBJ1-1; D gene ambiguous. V dropped 5 bases and J dropped 7 bases, with 11 bases sitting between them. The CDR3 length is 12 residues. From germline, CDR1 is MDHEN and CDR2 SYDVKM.

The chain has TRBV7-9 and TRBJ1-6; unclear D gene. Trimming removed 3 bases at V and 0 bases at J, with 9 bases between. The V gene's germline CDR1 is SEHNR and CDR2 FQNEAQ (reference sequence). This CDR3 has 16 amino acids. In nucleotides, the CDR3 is TGTGCCAGCAGCTTTGGAGGGAGCTCCTATAATTCACCCCTCCACTTT. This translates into CASSFGGSSYNSPLHF.

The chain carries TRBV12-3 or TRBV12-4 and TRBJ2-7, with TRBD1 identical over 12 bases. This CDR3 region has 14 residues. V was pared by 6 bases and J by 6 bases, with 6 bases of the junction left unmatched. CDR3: CASRGQGARGEQYF. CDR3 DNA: TGTGCCAGCAGGGGACAGGGGGCCCGCGGCGAGCAGTACTTC.

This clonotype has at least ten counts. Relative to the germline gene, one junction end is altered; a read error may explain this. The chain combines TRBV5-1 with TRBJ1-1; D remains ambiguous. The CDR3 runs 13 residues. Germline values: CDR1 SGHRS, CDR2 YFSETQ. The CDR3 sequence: CASSFGGGTEAFF. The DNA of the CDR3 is TGTGCCAGCAGCTTTGGTGGCGGCACTGAAGCTTTCTTT.

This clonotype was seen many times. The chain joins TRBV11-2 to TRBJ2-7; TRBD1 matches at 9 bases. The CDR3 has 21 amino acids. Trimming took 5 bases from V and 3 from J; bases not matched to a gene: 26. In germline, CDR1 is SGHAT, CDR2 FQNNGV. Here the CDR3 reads CASSPINRDRASGGIGYEQYF. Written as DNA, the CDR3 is TGTGCCAGCAGCCCGATAAACCGGGACAGGGCATCAGGCGGGATTGGCTACGAGCAGTACTTC.